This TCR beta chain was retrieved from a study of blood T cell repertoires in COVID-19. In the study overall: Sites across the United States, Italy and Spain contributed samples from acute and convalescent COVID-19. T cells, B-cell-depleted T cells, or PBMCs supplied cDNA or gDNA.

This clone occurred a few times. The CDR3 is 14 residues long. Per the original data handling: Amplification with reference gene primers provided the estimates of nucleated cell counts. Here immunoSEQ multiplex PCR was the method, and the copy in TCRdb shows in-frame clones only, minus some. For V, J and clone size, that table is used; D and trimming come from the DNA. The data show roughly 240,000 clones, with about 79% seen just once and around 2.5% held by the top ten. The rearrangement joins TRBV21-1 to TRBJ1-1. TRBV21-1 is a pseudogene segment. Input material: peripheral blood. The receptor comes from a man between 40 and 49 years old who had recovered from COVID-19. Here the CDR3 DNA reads TGTGCCAGCCGCGAATCGCGGAAGGAAACTGAAGCTTTCTTT. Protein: CASRESRKETEAFF.